These T cell receptor beta chains were read from a single sample in a study of PD-L1 blockade in urothelial cancer. Measured with immunoSEQ multiplex PCR; TCRdb has only the in-frame clones, and not every one. Of around 40,000 clones in the sample, roughly nine tenths are singletons; the top ten hold roughly 12%. The sample in question was PBMCs, obtained around atezolizumab (anti-PD-L1) treatment. The receptors stem from a woman in her fifties or sixties with urothelial cancer. Each CDR3 is given with its conserved first and last residue. D genes are given only for firm matches. Some rows have no size entry. The others give once, few or many, or a class for an expanded clone.

CDR3: CASRMTLANTGELFF
DNA: TGCGCCAGCAGGATGACACTTGCGAACACCGGGGAGCTGTTTTTT
size: .
D: .
J: TRBJ2-2
V: TRBV10-2

CDR3: CASSQDRQGNQPQHF
DNA: TGTGCCAGCAGCCAAGATAGGCAGGGCAATCAGCCCCAGCATTTT
size: .
D: .
J: TRBJ1-5
V: TRBV4-2

CDR3: CSVVVRATYTEAFF
DNA: TGCAGCGTTGTAGTTCGCGCAACCTACACTGAAGCTTTCTTT
size: .
D: .
J: TRBJ1-1
V: TRBV29-1

CDR3: CASSPRTGGYEQYF
DNA: TGTGCCAGCAGCCCGAGGACAGGGGGATACGAGCAGTACTTC
size: .
D: TRBD1
J: TRBJ2-7
V: TRBV5-4

CDR3: CASRRNPGQNYEQYF
DNA: TGCGCCAGCCGGAGGAACCCGGGACAGAACTACGAGCAGTACTTC
size: .
D: TRBD1
J: TRBJ2-7
V: TRBV5-1

CDR3: CASSLAGTGELFF
DNA: TGTGCCAGCAGCTTGGCGGGAACCGGGGAGCTGTTTTTT
size: .
D: .
J: TRBJ2-2
V: TRBV5-4

CDR3: CASSLGGQTYQPQHF
DNA: TGTGCCAGCAGCTTAGGGGGACAGACCTATCAGCCCCAGCATTTT
size: .
D: TRBD1
J: TRBJ1-5
V: TRBV7-2

CDR3: CASSLPRDTNTEAFF
DNA: TGCGCCAGCAGCTTGCCTCGGGACACGAACACTGAAGCTTTCTTT
size: .
D: .
J: TRBJ1-1
V: TRBV5-1

CDR3: CASSVEGLAGALNEQYF
DNA: TGTGCCAGCAGCGTAGAGGGACTAGCGGGAGCTTTAAACGAGCAGTACTTC
size: .
D: TRBD2
J: TRBJ2-7
V: TRBV9

CDR3: CASSPAGQGEVEQYF
DNA: TGTGCCAGCAGCCCCGCGGGACAGGGGGAGGTCGAGCAGTACTTC
size: .
D: .
J: TRBJ2-7
V: TRBV21-1

CDR3: CASRDRGSGNTIYF
DNA: TGTGCCAGCAGGGACAGGGGCTCTGGAAACACCATATATTTT
size: .
D: TRBD1
J: TRBJ1-3
V: TRBV6-1

CDR3: CASSTFGTSGGMGYEQYF
DNA: TGTGCCAGTAGTACTTTCGGGACTAGCGGCGGTATGGGCTACGAGCAGTACTTC
size: .
D: TRBD2
J: TRBJ2-7
V: TRBV19

CDR3: CASSEVRALRETQYF
DNA: TGTGCCAGCAGTGAAGTGCGGGCCCTAAGAGAGACCCAGTACTTC
size: .
D: .
J: TRBJ2-5
V: TRBV25-1

CDR3: CASSLRGQDYEQYF
DNA: TGTGCCAGCAGTTTAAGGGGACAGGACTACGAGCAGTACTTC
size: .
D: TRBD1
J: TRBJ2-7
V: TRBV27

CDR3: CASSPQLAATDTQYF
DNA: TGTGCCAGCAGCCCTCAGCTAGCGGCAACAGATACGCAGTATTTT
size: .
D: TRBD2
J: TRBJ2-3
V: TRBV7-2

CDR3: CASSPAGALYNEQFF
DNA: TGTGCCAGCAGCCCTGCGGGGGCCCTTTACAATGAGCAGTTCTTC
size: .
D: .
J: TRBJ2-1
V: TRBV5-6

CDR3: CASSSWTGEAFF
DNA: TGTGCCAGCAGCTCCTGGACAGGGGAAGCTTTCTTT
size: .
D: TRBD1
J: TRBJ1-1
V: TRBV7-9

CDR3: CAIKKGENTEAFF
DNA: TGTGCCATTAAGAAAGGGGAGAACACTGAAGCTTTCTTT
size: .
D: .
J: TRBJ1-1
V: TRBV2

CDR3: CASSLVRFTAYEQYF
DNA: TGTGCCAGCAGCTTGGTGCGGTTTACCGCCTACGAGCAGTACTTC
size: .
D: .
J: TRBJ2-7
V: TRBV5-5

CDR3: CASSYSAGGYTF
DNA: TGTGCCAGCAGTTACTCGGCAGGGGGCTACACCTTC
size: .
D: .
J: TRBJ1-2
V: TRBV6-6

CDR3: CASSNGLAGSSYNEQFF
DNA: TGCGCCAGCAGCAACGGACTAGCGGGGAGCTCCTACAATGAGCAGTTCTTC
size: .
D: TRBD2
J: TRBJ2-1
V: TRBV5-1

CDR3: CASSRLGDSLDEQFF
DNA: TGTGCCAGCAGCCGGCTCGGGGACAGTCTCGATGAGCAGTTCTTC
size: once
D: TRBD1
J: TRBJ2-1
V: TRBV5-8

CDR3: CASSPPGLARGETQYF
DNA: TGTGCCAGCTCACCCCCGGGACTAGCGAGGGGAGAGACCCAGTACTTC
size: .
D: TRBD2
J: TRBJ2-5
V: TRBV18

CDR3: CATALGPYGPGYTF
DNA: TGTGCCACCGCTCTAGGTCCGTACGGTCCTGGCTACACCTTC
size: .
D: .
J: TRBJ1-2
V: TRBV7-9

CDR3: CASSVQGTWDPSMNTEAFF
DNA: TGCGCCAGCAGCGTACAGGGAACATGGGACCCTTCTATGAACACTGAAGCTTTCTTT
size: .
D: .
J: TRBJ1-1
V: TRBV5-1

CDR3: CASSLDVGRGPDTQYF
DNA: TGCGCCAGCAGCTTGGATGTCGGGAGAGGGCCAGATACGCAGTATTTT
size: .
D: .
J: TRBJ2-3
V: TRBV5-1

CDR3: CASSFRGREEKLFF
DNA: TGTGCCAGCAGTTTCAGGGGGCGGGAGGAAAAACTGTTTTTT
size: .
D: TRBD1
J: TRBJ1-4
V: TRBV28

CDR3: CASSVLAMDEQFF
DNA: TGTGCCAGCAGCGTACTAGCTATGGATGAGCAGTTCTTC
size: .
D: .
J: TRBJ2-1
V: TRBV7-9

CDR3: CASSYLAGPYEQYF
DNA: TGTGCCAGCAGTTACCTAGCGGGGCCCTACGAGCAGTACTTC
size: .
D: TRBD2
J: TRBJ2-7
V: TRBV6-5

CDR3: CASSLMGQHTGELFF
DNA: TGTGCCAGCAGCTTAATGGGACAGCACACCGGGGAGCTGTTTTTT
size: .
D: TRBD1
J: TRBJ2-2
V: TRBV7-3

CDR3: CASSFSGGYGYTF
DNA: TGTGCCAGCAGCTTCAGCGGGGGGTATGGCTACACCTTC
size: .
D: .
J: TRBJ1-2
V: TRBV7-3

CDR3: CASSEWRFYEQFF
DNA: TGTGCCAGCAGCGAGTGGAGATTCTATGAGCAGTTCTTC
size: .
D: .
J: TRBJ2-1
V: TRBV28

CDR3: CASREQGKETQYF
DNA: TGTGCCAGCAGGGAACAGGGGAAAGAGACCCAGTACTTC
size: .
D: TRBD1
J: TRBJ2-5
V: TRBV25-1

CDR3: CASSLIGAQETQYF
DNA: TGTGCCAGCAGCTTGATAGGGGCCCAAGAGACCCAGTACTTC
size: .
D: .
J: TRBJ2-5
V: TRBV5-6

CDR3: CASSQDPRVTGELFF
DNA: TGCGCCAGCAGCCAAGATCCCAGGGTCACCGGGGAGCTGTTTTTT
size: .
D: .
J: TRBJ2-2
V: TRBV4-3

CDR3: CASSVGTPNYGYTF
DNA: TGTGCCAGCAGCGTAGGAACACCGAACTATGGCTACACCTTC
size: .
D: .
J: TRBJ1-2
V: TRBV9

CDR3: CASSQSRADREAYGYTF
DNA: TGCGCCAGCAGCCAATCAAGAGCCGACAGGGAGGCCTATGGCTACACCTTC
size: .
D: TRBD1
J: TRBJ1-2
V: TRBV4-1

CDR3: CASSRPDTYGYTF
DNA: TGTGCCAGTAGTAGGCCCGACACCTATGGCTACACCTTC
size: .
D: .
J: TRBJ1-2
V: TRBV19

CDR3: CASLTGGEQYF
DNA: TGTGCCAGCCTGACAGGGGGCGAGCAGTACTTC
size: .
D: TRBD1
J: TRBJ2-7
V: TRBV2

CDR3: CASSLGGGTSVGYTF
DNA: TGTGCCAGCAGCTTGGGTGGAGGGACCAGTGTTGGCTACACCTTC
size: .
D: .
J: TRBJ1-2
V: TRBV5-5

CDR3: CASSPITGQAAETQYF
DNA: TGCGCCAGCAGCCCTATCACCGGACAGGCCGCAGAGACCCAGTACTTC
size: .
D: TRBD1
J: TRBJ2-5
V: TRBV5-1

CDR3: CASRTTWSLNTEAFF
DNA: TGTGCCAGCAGAACAACATGGTCATTGAACACTGAAGCTTTCTTT
size: .
D: .
J: TRBJ1-1
V: TRBV6-5

CDR3: CASSLAGPYEQYF
DNA: TGTGCCAGCAGCTTGGCGGGACCATACGAGCAGTACTTC
size: medium-sized
D: .
J: TRBJ2-7
V: TRBV11-3

CDR3: CASFRGRPTLSYEQYF
DNA: TGTGCCAGCTTCAGGGGTCGTCCCACCCTTTCCTACGAGCAGTACTTC
size: once
D: .
J: TRBJ2-7
V: TRBV27

CDR3: CASSLVSGVYNEQFF
DNA: TGTGCCAGCAGCTTAGTGAGCGGGGTGTACAATGAGCAGTTCTTC
size: .
D: TRBD2
J: TRBJ2-1
V: TRBV7-6

CDR3: CASTIGAVVGNYGYTF
DNA: TGCGCCAGCACCATTGGGGCGGTGGTGGGTAACTATGGCTACACCTTC
size: .
D: .
J: TRBJ1-2
V: TRBV4-1

CDR3: CASSFQVTGGVTGTGELFF
DNA: TGCGCCAGCAGCTTTCAGGTGACAGGGGGAGTCACCGGAACCGGGGAGCTGTTTTTT
size: .
D: TRBD1
J: TRBJ2-2
V: TRBV5-1

CDR3: CASSDPGLAGVGVGADTQYF
DNA: TGCGCCAGCAGCGACCCGGGACTAGCGGGAGTCGGAGTAGGAGCAGATACGCAGTATTTT
size: .
D: TRBD2
J: TRBJ2-3
V: TRBV10-1

CDR3: CASSYARGLSADTQYF
DNA: TGTGCCAGCAGTTACGCTCGAGGGCTAAGCGCAGATACGCAGTATTTT
size: once
D: .
J: TRBJ2-3
V: TRBV6-5

CDR3: CASSLQTSGYGYTF
DNA: TGTGCCAGCAGCTTACAGACTTCGGGCTATGGCTACACCTTC
size: .
D: .
J: TRBJ1-2
V: TRBV7-9

CDR3: CAWRPGPGTDTQYF
DNA: TGTGCCTGGAGACCCGGTCCTGGCACAGATACGCAGTATTTT
size: .
D: .
J: TRBJ2-3
V: TRBV30

CDR3: CASSQDGGGRSSGNTIYF
DNA: TGTGCCAGCAGCCAAGATGGAGGAGGCCGCAGCTCTGGAAACACCATATATTTT
size: .
D: .
J: TRBJ1-3
V: TRBV4-2

CDR3: CASSLLRDRGNQPQHF
DNA: TGTGCCAGCAGCTTACTCCGGGACAGGGGCAATCAGCCCCAGCATTTT
size: .
D: TRBD1
J: TRBJ1-5
V: TRBV7-2

CDR3: CASSYGTGLTQYF
DNA: TGTGCCAGCAGTTACGGGACAGGGTTAACCCAGTACTTC
size: .
D: TRBD1
J: TRBJ2-5
V: TRBV6-5

CDR3: CSVELELGTEAFF
DNA: TGCAGCGTTGAACTAGAGCTGGGCACTGAAGCTTTCTTT
size: .
D: .
J: TRBJ1-1
V: TRBV29-1

CDR3: CASSLVGTGGLWETQYF
DNA: TGTGCCAGCAGCTTAGTTGGGACAGGGGGCTTGTGGGAGACCCAGTACTTC
size: .
D: TRBD1
J: TRBJ2-5
V: TRBV7-9

CDR3: CASSYLRDSSTDTQYF
DNA: TGTGCCAGCAGTTATCTCCGGGACTCCAGCACAGATACGCAGTATTTT
size: .
D: .
J: TRBJ2-3
V: TRBV28